Listed below are T cell receptor beta chains from one sample, sequenced in a study of T cell repertoires in cytomegalovirus infection. Using its own MiXCR run on the reads, TCRdb lists one record per CDR3 protein. The table lists approximately 500,000 distinct CDR3 sequences, approximately 26% of them singletons. The sample comprised PBMCs. The receptors were gathered from a human donor in good health (CMV status not recorded). Some clones in this sample may be carry-over from other donors' samples. Each CDR3 is given with its conserved first and last residue. Fields, in order: J gene, D gene, clone size, V gene, CDR3 length, CDR3 protein, CDR3 DNA. The D gene is left open where the match is weak. Not all rows give a size; the values are once, few, many and, for expanded clones, a class.

TRBJ1-5 | TRBD1 | many | TRBV5-1 | 15 | CASSLTGVSNQPQHF | TGCGCCAGCAGCCTTACAGGGGTGAGCAATCAGCCCCAGCATTTT
TRBJ2-1 | TRBD2 | few | TRBV12-3/TRBV12-4 | 19 | CASSFRSSGVGYSYNEQFF | TGTGCCAGCAGTTTTAGGTCTAGCGGGGTAGGCTACTCCTACAATGAGCAGTTCTTC
TRBJ2-2 | . | many | TRBV10-2 | 13 | CASRSGMAGELFF | TGCGCCAGCAGATCAGGGATGGCCGGGGAGCTGTTTTTT
TRBJ1-5 | . | . | TRBV29-1 | 13 | CSGGEGINQPQHF | TGCAGCGGGGGCGAGGGTATCAATCAGCCCCAGCATTTT
TRBJ2-2 | . | few | TRBV7-2 | 16 | CASSGLIREYTGELFF | TGTGCCAGCAGCGGTCTTATCCGGGAGTACACCGGGGAGCTGTTTTTT
TRBJ1-2 | . | . | TRBV6-2/TRBV6-3 | 15 | CASSYKATGDYGYTF | TGTGCCAGCAGTTACAAGGCGACGGGAGACTATGGCTACACCTTC
TRBJ2-4 | . | many | TRBV11-2 | 13 | CASRSLAKNIQYF | TGTGCCAGCCGCAGTCTAGCCAAAAACATTCAGTACTTC
TRBJ2-3 | TRBD2 | few | TRBV29-1 | 13 | CSVVRLAGSTQYF | TGCAGCGTTGTCAGGCTAGCGGGAAGTACGCAGTATTTT
TRBJ1-6 | . | many | TRBV7-2 | 16 | CASSPRTGGNNSPLHF | TGTGCCAGCAGCCCAAGGACTGGGGGGAACAATTCACCCCTCCACTTT
TRBJ2-5 | . | many | TRBV7-2 | 15 | CASSLVRGQQETQYF | TGTGCCAGCAGCTTAGTGCGAGGACAGCAAGAGACCCAGTACTTC
TRBJ1-2 | TRBD1 | . | TRBV14 | 15 | CASSQDFQGAYGYTF | TGTGCCAGCAGCCAAGATTTCCAGGGGGCCTATGGCTACACCTTC
TRBJ1-6 | . | . | TRBV28 | 19 | CASSSPIGGARVENSPLHF | TGTGCCAGCAGTTCCCCCATCGGGGGCGCAAGGGTAGAAAATTCACCCCTCCACTTT
TRBJ2-1 | . | . | TRBV6-6 | 14 | CASSYFMGGQEQFF | TGTGCCAGCAGTTACTTCATGGGAGGCCAAGAGCAGTTCTTC
TRBJ1-5 | . | many | TRBV7-8 | 15 | CASSPTGSSNQPQHF | TGTGCCAGCAGCCCAACAGGGAGTAGCAATCAGCCCCAGCATTTT
TRBJ1-6 | . | few | TRBV6-5 | 13 | CASSGRLNSPLHF | TGTGCCAGCAGTGGCCGTTTGAATTCACCCCTCCACTTT
TRBJ2-3 | TRBD2 | . | TRBV5-1 | 17 | CASSSGTSGTRTDTQYF | TGCGCCAGCAGCTCTGGGACTAGCGGGACCCGCACAGATACGCAGTATTTT
TRBJ2-1 | TRBD2 | few | TRBV7-2 | 17 | CASSPSRGGLAHNEQFF | TGTGCCAGCAGCCCCTCACGGGGGGGACTAGCGCACAATGAGCAGTTCTTC
TRBJ2-1 | . | few | TRBV12-3/TRBV12-4 | 17 | CASSPRGPSSSYNEQFF | TGTGCCAGCAGTCCCCGAGGACCCTCGAGCTCCTACAATGAGCAGTTCTTC
TRBJ2-5 | . | few | TRBV14 | 14 | CASSANQGSKTQYF | TGTGCCAGCAGCGCGAATCAGGGGAGTAAGACCCAGTACTTC
TRBJ1-2 | . | . | TRBV19 | 16 | CASSIESADTDYGYTF | TGTGCCAGTAGTATTGAGAGCGCAGATACAGACTATGGCTACACCTTC
TRBJ2-4 | TRBD2 | . | TRBV27 | 16 | CASSLSGVEAKNIQYF | TGTGCCAGCAGTCTTAGCGGGGTTGAGGCCAAAAACATTCAGTACTTC
TRBJ2-1 | . | few | TRBV7-6 | 15 | CASSLDRDFTGEQFF | TGTGCCAGCAGCTTAGATCGCGACTTTACTGGTGAGCAGTTCTTC
TRBJ2-1 | TRBD2 | few | TRBV7-3 | 17 | CASSPGAPGTSGNEQFF | TGTGCCAGCAGCCCGGGTGCCCCCGGGACTAGCGGGAATGAGCAGTTCTTC
TRBJ2-5 | . | . | TRBV6-6 | 12 | CASSHSWETQYF | TGTGCCAGCAGTCACTCTTGGGAGACCCAGTACTTC
TRBJ2-2 | . | many | TRBV7-2 | 15 | CASSPNSGNTGELFF | TGTGCCAGCAGCCCCAATAGCGGAAACACCGGGGAGCTGTTTTTT
TRBJ2-3 | TRBD2 | . | TRBV20-1 | 15 | CSARRTSGLGDTQYF | TGCAGTGCTAGGAGGACTAGCGGGTTGGGAGATACGCAGTATTTT
TRBJ2-4 | . | . | TRBV20-1 | 15 | CSASGGTADRDIQYF | TGCAGTGCTAGCGGGGGGACAGCCGATAGGGACATTCAGTACTTC
TRBJ2-3 | . | few | TRBV28 | 16 | CASSQSPAVRTDTQYF | TGTGCCAGCAGCCAGTCCCCTGCGGTTCGCACAGATACGCAGTATTTT